The 16 T cell receptor beta chains below were found in one sample sequenced in a study of control samples from healthy donors and cancer patients. TCRdb's table, derived via immunoSEQ multiplex PCR, lists solely in-frame clones and lacks some. Of 70,000 or so clones in the sample, 84% are singletons; the top ten hold approximately 15%. The sample consisted of blood. The receptors were gathered from a man in his fifties or sixties in good health.

The chain couples TRBV7-9 to TRBJ1-1; D unclear. V dropped 1 base and J dropped 4 bases, with 7 bases sitting between them. The CDR3 runs 13 residues. In germline, CDR1 is SEHNR, CDR2 FQNEAQ (reference sequence). The CDR3 DNA sequence: TGTGCCAGCAGCTTAGTAGGGAGCACTGAAGCTTTCTTT. It is translated as CASSLVGSTEAFF.

The V call is TRBV27, the J call TRBJ2-7; 11 bases map to TRBD2. The V gene end was trimmed by 6 bases and the J gene end by 3 bases; junction bases not matched to a gene: 10. Looked up from germline, CDR1 is MNHEY and CDR2 is SMNVEV (reference sequence). The CDR3 covers 16 residues. CDR3 sequence: CASSFQTSGKLYEQYF. The CDR3 coding sequence is TGTGCCAGCAGCTTCCAGACTAGCGGGAAACTCTACGAGCAGTACTTC.

This clone was seen a single time. The V and J genes are TRBV14 and TRBJ2-1; D possibly corresponds to TRBD2 (5 bases). The germline CDR1 and CDR2 sequences are SGHDN and FVKESK. V was clipped by 4 bases and J by 13 bases, with 11 bases between them. The CDR3 consists of 11 residues. CDR3 sequence reads: CASSLEGKQFF. The CDR3 DNA sequence: TGTGCCAGCAGCCTAGAGGGAAAACAGTTCTTC. The whole variable domain, remainder taken from reference TRBV14 and TRBJ2-1, is EAGVTQFPSHSVIEKGQTVTLRCDPISGHDNLYWYRRVMGKEIKFLLHFVKESKQDESGMPNNRFLAERTGGTYSTLKVQPAELEDSGVYFCASSLEGKQFFGPGTRLTVL.

This chain uses TRBV2 with TRBJ1-4; 9 bases align to TRBD1. From germline, CDR1 is SNHLY and CDR2 FYNNEI. CDR3 size: 16 residues. V shed 6 bases and J 3 bases; nucleotides not matched to a gene: 8. The CDR3 nucleotides are TGTGCCAGCAGGGCCGGACAGGGGCCTTCTAATGAAAAACTGTTTTTT. This sequence encodes CASRAGQGPSNEKLFF.

The chain combines TRBV28 with TRBJ1-5, with 7 bases identical to TRBD1. Germline-derived CDR1 and CDR2 are MDHEN and SYDVKM. The CDR3 runs to 17 residues. The ends lost 3 bases at V and 0 bases at J; junction bases unmatched: 8. The CDR3 loop is CASSLTTGTFSNQPQHF. The CDR3 DNA reads as TGTGCCAGCAGTTTGACGACAGGGACCTTTAGCAATCAGCCCCAGCATTTT. The full variable domain, in which reference TRBV28 and TRBJ1-5 provide the parts outside the CDR3, is DVKVTQSSRYLVKRTGEKVFLECVQDMDHENMFWYRQDPGLGLRLIYFSYDVKMKEKGDIPEGYSVSREKKERFSLILESASTNQTSMYLCASSLTTGTFSNQPQHFGDGTRLSIL.

The chain joins TRBV10-3 to TRBJ2-1; 11 nucleotides agree with TRBD2. Looked up from germline, CDR1 is ENHRY and CDR2 is SYGVKD. Trimming removed 5 bases from V and 2 bases from J; junction bases left unmatched: 2. The CDR3 length is 15 residues. For the CDR3, the DNA is TGTGCCATCAGTACACTAGCGGGAGCCTACAATGAGCAGTTCTTC. Protein: CAISTLAGAYNEQFF.

The V call is TRBV19, the J call TRBJ2-3, with D unresolved. V was cut by 5 bases and J by 0 bases, with 18 bases left in between. CDR3 length: 17 amino acids. Germline values: CDR1 LNHDA, CDR2 SQIVND (reference sequence). The CDR3 region is CASSPAPAVSSTDTQYF. CDR3 DNA: TGTGCCAGTAGTCCCGCCCCAGCAGTATCTAGCACAGATACGCAGTATTTT.

This chain connects TRBV10-3 to TRBJ2-4; D unclear. Germline V gene lookup returns CDR1 ENHRY and CDR2 SYGVKD. CDR3 length equals 11 residues. V shed 3 bases and J shed 7 bases, with 4 bases lying between them. CDR3 in DNA: TGTGCCATCAGTGATTCGAACATTCAGTACTTC. Protein product: CAISDSNIQYF.

This chain uses TRBV5-1 with TRBJ2-3; D is possibly TRBD1 or TRBD2 (5 bases each). CDR1 and CDR2 from the germline V gene are SGHRS and YFSETQ. This CDR3 is 16 amino acids long. Trimming left V 0 bases short and J 0 bases short, with 11 bases between. The CDR3 nucleotides read TGCGCCAGCAGCTTGGGGACGGGGCCGAGCACAGATACGCAGTATTTT. It is translated as CASSLGTGPSTDTQYF.

The V gene is TRBV7-6, the J gene TRBJ2-7, with D unclear. Per the germline V gene, CDR1 is SGHVS and CDR2 is FNYEAQ. Trimming removed 2 bases at V and 6 bases at J, with 5 bases between. CDR3 length equals 11 residues. The CDR3 DNA is TGTGCCAGCAGCTTACCGATCGAGCAGTACTTC. Translation: CASSLPIEQYF.

This chain links TRBV19 with TRBJ1-2, with D unresolved. This CDR3 has 13 amino acids. V lost 3 bases to trimming and J lost 5 bases, with 10 bases between them. The V gene's germline CDR1 is LNHDA and CDR2 SQIVND (reference sequence). The CDR3 protein is CASSIRQMYGYTF. The CDR3 DNA follows: TGTGCCAGTAGTATTCGGCAGATGTATGGCTACACCTTC.

This clone came up a few times. The chain couples TRBV6-1 to TRBJ1-2; maybe TRBD1 (5 bases). The CDR3 extends over 14 amino acids. Germline V gives CDR1 MNHNS, CDR2 SASEGT. Trimming stripped 4 bases from V and 7 bases from J, with 16 bases between. The CDR3 DNA reads as TGTGCCAGCAGTGGAGCTACCGGGGGTTTTGGCTACACCTTC. This sequence encodes CASSGATGGFGYTF.

The chain employs TRBV11-3 and TRBJ2-3; no clear D gene. The V gene lost 0 bases and the J gene lost 3 bases, with 10 bases spanning the gap. Germline-derived CDR1 and CDR2 are SGHNT and YENEEA. This CDR3 contains 15 residues. This CDR3 is CASSLENVRTDTQYF. CDR3 nucleotides: TGTGCCAGCAGCTTAGAGAACGTAAGGACAGATACGCAGTATTTT.

The chain couples TRBV5-6 to TRBJ1-2; TRBD1 is a possible D gene (5 bases). Germline CDR1 is SGHDT and CDR2 is YYEEEE. This CDR3 has 13 residues. Trimming removed 4 bases from V and 8 bases from J, with 15 bases in between. The CDR3: CASSRDRRGGYTF. CDR3 DNA sequence: TGTGCCAGCAGCCGGGACCGCCGTGGAGGCTACACCTTC. Looking up the rest from reference TRBV5-6 and TRBJ1-2 gives the full variable domain: DAGVTQSPTHLIKTRGQQVTLRCSPKSGHDTVSWYQQALGQGPQFIFQYYEEEERQRGNFPDRFSGHQFPNYSSELNVNALLLGDSALYLCASSRDRRGGYTFGSGTRLTVV.

This chain uses TRBV5-1 with TRBJ2-1; TRBD2 matches at 12 bases. CDR3 length: 20 amino acids. The ends lost 4 bases at V and 0 bases at J; junction bases unmatched: 14. Germline V gene sequence: CDR1 SGHRS, CDR2 YFSETQ. CDR3 DNA sequence: TGCGCCAGCAGCCGGCCTAGCGGGGGGGCCTCCTTCAGCTCCTACAATGAGCAGTTCTTC. Its translation: CASSRPSGGASFSSYNEQFF.

The chain combines TRBV24-1 with TRBJ2-3; TRBD2 matches 11 bases. V shed 3 bases and J 8 bases; nucleotides not matched to a gene: 12. Germline CDR1 is KGHDR and CDR2 is SFDVKD. This CDR3 contains 17 residues. CDR3 DNA: TGTGCCACCAGTGATCCCTATAGCGGGAGGGGATTCGGTACGCAGTATTTT. Amino acids: CATSDPYSGRGFGTQYF.